The entry below describes one T cell receptor beta chain. This entry comes from a study of T cells in Graves' hyperthyroidism and ophthalmopathy. Amplification of TCR beta CDR3 regions used RNA as the template. The study used the HTBI primer set for a first-round RT-PCR of the TCR CDR3. TCRdb analysed the multiplex PCR reads with MiXCR anew, one entry per CDR3 protein. This sample has a few hundred thousand distinct CDR3 sequences, with 15% to 20% found just once. Germline loops: CDR1 SGHRS, CDR2 YFSETQ. With 0 bases removed from V and 3 bases from J, the gap between germline ends came to 12 bases. The CDR3 spans 15 residues.

The receptor comes from a woman aged 45-60 years with Graves' hyperthyroidism. The V and J genes are TRBV5-1 and TRBJ2-5; D possibly corresponds to TRBD1 (6 bases). Sequences were obtained from blood. This CDR3 is CASSLESGVEETQYF. CDR3 nucleotides: TGCGCCAGCAGCTTGGAGTCAGGGGTTGAAGAGACCCAGTACTTC.